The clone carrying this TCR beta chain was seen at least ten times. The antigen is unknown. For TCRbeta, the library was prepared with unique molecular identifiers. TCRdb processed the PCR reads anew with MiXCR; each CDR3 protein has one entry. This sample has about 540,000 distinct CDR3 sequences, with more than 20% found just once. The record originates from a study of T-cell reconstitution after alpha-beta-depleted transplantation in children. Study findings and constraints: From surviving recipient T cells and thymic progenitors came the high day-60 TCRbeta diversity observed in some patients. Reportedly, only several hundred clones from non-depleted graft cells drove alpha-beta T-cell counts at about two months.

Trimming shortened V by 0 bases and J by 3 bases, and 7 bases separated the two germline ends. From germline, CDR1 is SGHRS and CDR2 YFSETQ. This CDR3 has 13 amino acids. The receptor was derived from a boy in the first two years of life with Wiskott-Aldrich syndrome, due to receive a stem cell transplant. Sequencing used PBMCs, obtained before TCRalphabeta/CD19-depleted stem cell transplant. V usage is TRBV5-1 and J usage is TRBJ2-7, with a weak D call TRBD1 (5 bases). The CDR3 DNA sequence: TGCGCCAGCAGCTTGGGACAGCTCTACGAGCAGTACTTC. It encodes CASSLGQLYEQYF.